These 30 T cell receptor beta chains originate from one sample sequenced in a study of yellow fever vaccine responses in identical twins (dated by TCRdb to the late 2010s). The library came from RT-PCR. Sequencing was carried out with an Illumina HiSeq 2500. TCRdb itself trimmed the public reads at Q25 with fastp, ran MiXCR and retained productive beta chains. All rows with the same CDR3 protein become a single entry with the most common DNA and genes. For this sample there are about 16,000 distinct CDR3 sequences; about four fifths appear just once. Of the sample, about 1.8% is held by the ten largest clones. Here the sequenced sample was T cells from blood (PBMCs), unsorted or a sorted subset (not recorded which), taken before or after yellow fever vaccination (not recorded which). Receptors originate from a woman aged 18-29 years who received the yellow fever vaccine. Donor details come from another sample of the same person, matched by shared clones.

The chain couples TRBV11-2 to TRBJ1-5; no clear D gene. The V and J ends lost 1 base and 4 bases respectively, with 5 bases between them. Germline assignment: CDR1 SGHAT and CDR2 FQNNGV. This CDR3 comprises 13 residues. This chain's CDR3 is CASSLGQNQPQHF. In DNA form, the CDR3 reads TGTGCCAGCAGCTTAGGACAAAATCAGCCCCAGCATTTT.

The V call is TRBV18, the J call TRBJ2-3; no definite D call. This CDR3 is built from 14 residues. Germline V CDR1 and CDR2: KGHSH, LQKENI. Between the trimmed V and J ends, which lost 2 bases and 0 bases, there was a span of 6 bases. CDR3 protein: CASSPAVSTDTQYF. Here the CDR3 DNA reads TGTGCCAGCTCACCAGCGGTGAGCACAGATACGCAGTATTTT.

This sequence joins TRBV7-8 and TRBJ1-1; 10 bases map to TRBD1. Germline V gene sequence: CDR1 SGHVS, CDR2 FQNEAQ. Trimming at V came to 2 bases and at J to 1 base, leaving 4 bases not matched to a gene. There are 16 residues in the CDR3. The chain's CDR3 is CASSLWTGGTNTEAFF. Written as DNA, the CDR3 is TGTGCCAGCAGCTTATGGACAGGGGGGACGAACACTGAAGCTTTCTTT.

In its sample, this clonotype was seen once. The genes are TRBV7-3 and TRBJ2-4, with D unclear. Trimming took off 4 bases at V and 9 bases at J, with 16 bases between the two ends. Germline loops: CDR1 SGHTA, CDR2 FQGTGA. There are 14 residues in the CDR3. This CDR3 reads CASSSESERGIQYF. CDR3 DNA: TGTGCCAGCAGCTCTGAATCGGAGAGAGGCATTCAGTACTTC.

V gene TRBV5-4 combines with J gene TRBJ2-3; D is ambiguous. CDR1 and CDR2 from the germline V gene are SGHNT and YYREEE (reference sequence). The CDR3 contains 12 residues. Trimming removed 0 bases from V and 4 bases from J, with 3 bases in between. CDR3 residues: CASSLAADTQYF. The CDR3 DNA reads as TGTGCCAGCAGCTTGGCGGCAGATACGCAGTATTTT.

The rearrangement links TRBV7-9 to TRBJ2-5; D unresolved. The V gene's germline CDR1 is SEHNR and CDR2 FQNEAQ (reference sequence). Trimming cost V 5 bases and J 3 bases, with 13 bases left between them. This CDR3 is 14 amino acids long. Written as DNA, the CDR3 is TGTGCCAGCAGCGCCGAAGTTTCAAAAGAGACCCAGTACTTC. Amino acid sequence: CASSAEVSKETQYF.

The rearrangement uses TRBV20-1 and TRBJ2-3; D is possibly TRBD1 or TRBD2 (5 bases each). CDR3 length equals 11 residues. The V end was cut by 7 bases, the J end by 0 bases, with 5 bases between. Per the germline V gene, CDR1 is DFQATT and CDR2 is SNEGSKA (reference sequence). The CDR3 protein is CSGDSTDTQYF. DNA for the CDR3: TGCAGTGGGGACAGCACAGATACGCAGTATTTT.

The CDR3 DNA reads as TGTGCCAGCAGCGTAGGACGGGGACCCAACACTGAAGCTTTCTTT. It encodes CASSVGRGPNTEAFF. The rearrangement uses TRBV11-3 and TRBJ1-1; TRBD1 is a possible D gene (5 bases). The CDR3 length is 15 residues. The V end lost 5 bases, the J end lost 2 bases, and 15 bases lay between the germline ends. The germline gives CDR1 SGHNT, CDR2 YENEEA.

V is TRBV30 and J is TRBJ2-6, with D possibly TRBD2 on 6 matching bases. V was trimmed by 6 bases and J by 0 bases, leaving 9 bases between them. Germline loops: CDR1 GTSNPN, CDR2 SVGIG (reference sequence). The CDR3 extends over 14 amino acids. The CDR3 sequence: CACRGISGANVLTF. CDR3 in DNA: TGTGCCTGCCGGGGGATCTCTGGGGCCAACGTCCTGACTTTC.

The chain combines TRBV4-2 with TRBJ2-3, with D possibly TRBD2 on 6 matching bases. The CDR3 is 15 amino acids. Between the trimmed V and J ends, which lost 4 bases and 0 bases, there was a span of 11 bases. Germline CDR1 LGHNA, CDR2 YNFKEQ. CDR3 residues: CASSLGTFSTDTQYF. CDR3 in DNA: TGTGCCAGCAGCCTCGGGACTTTTAGCACAGATACGCAGTATTTT.

This clonotype is a singleton in its sample. The V call is TRBV12-3 or TRBV12-4, the J call TRBJ2-5; 8 bases agree with TRBD2. The ends lost 3 bases at V and 7 bases at J; junction bases unmatched: 7. This CDR3 contains 14 residues. For the CDR3, the DNA is TGTGCCAGCAGTTTCTCCGATCTAGCGGGGACCCAGTACTTC. As protein: CASSFSDLAGTQYF.

This clonotype was recorded only once. V is TRBV20-1 and J is TRBJ2-7; D unresolved. The CDR3 is 11 amino acids. Trimming pared 5 bases from V and 0 bases from J, leaving 5 bases between. Per the germline V gene, CDR1 is DFQATT and CDR2 is SNEGSKA (reference sequence). CDR3: CSAATSYEQYF. For the CDR3, the DNA is TGCAGTGCTGCTACCTCCTACGAGCAGTACTTC.

This clonotype was seen a handful of times. The V gene is TRBV23-1, the J gene TRBJ1-1; TRBD1 might be the D (5 bases). TRBV23-1 belongs to the ORF category, with a function that is uncertain. V was cut by 3 bases and J by 12 bases, with 11 bases left in between. There are 11 residues in the CDR3. The DNA of the CDR3 is TGCGCCAGCAGTCACCACAGGAGGTCTTTCTTT. This gives the protein CASSHHRRSFF.

The CDR3 DNA is TGTGCCAGCAGCACGGGACCAGAATACAATGAGCAGTTCTTC. Amino acid sequence: CASSTGPEYNEQFF. This chain uses TRBV5-8 with TRBJ2-1; perhaps D is TRBD1 or TRBD2 (5 bases each). V dropped 4 bases and J dropped 4 bases, with 12 bases sitting between them. This CDR3 has 14 residues. CDR1 is SGHTS and CDR2 is YDEGEE in the germline V gene.

This clonotype was observed once. This sequence joins TRBV4-2 and TRBJ2-3, with 8 bases lining up with TRBD1. The ends lost 3 bases at V and 3 bases at J; junction bases unmatched: 2. This CDR3 contains 14 residues. Germline V gene sequence: CDR1 LGHNA, CDR2 YNFKEQ. CDR3 amino acids: CASSQTGVTDTQYF. The CDR3 nucleotides read TGTGCCAGCAGCCAGACAGGGGTTACAGATACGCAGTATTTT.

This clonotype showed up just once. This chain links TRBV5-1 with TRBJ2-3, with TRBD2 as a possible D gene (5 bases). The CDR3 contains 16 residues. The germline V gene has CDR1 SGHRS and CDR2 YFSETQ. V was clipped by 0 bases and J by 3 bases, with 14 bases between them. CDR3 bases: TGCGCCAGCAGCTTGGAGTTGGCGGGTTGGACAGATACGCAGTATTTT. Its translation: CASSLELAGWTDTQYF.

V and J are TRBV7-3 and TRBJ2-1; D is unclear. This CDR3 region has 13 residues. Germline values: CDR1 SGHTA, CDR2 FQGTGA. V lost 1 base and J lost 4, with 5 bases in between. CDR3 nucleotide sequence: TGTGCCAGCAGCTTAAATAGTTACAATGAGCAGTTCTTC. Amino acids: CASSLNSYNEQFF.

The chain joins TRBV11-3 to TRBJ2-5, with TRBD1 as a possible D gene (6 bases). The germline gives CDR1 SGHNT, CDR2 YENEEA. The CDR3 loop spans 15 amino acids. The V gene lost 5 bases and the J gene lost 4 bases, with 17 bases spanning the gap. The CDR3: CASSTQTGRLETQYF. The CDR3 coding sequence is TGTGCCAGCAGCACACAAACAGGGCGGCTAGAGACCCAGTACTTC.

V usage is TRBV6-1 and J usage is TRBJ2-1; maybe TRBD2 (6 bases). This CDR3 spans 15 amino acids. V dropped 3 bases and J dropped 8 bases, with 17 bases sitting between them. From germline, CDR1 is MNHNS and CDR2 SASEGT. CDR3 loop: CASSEGMSGVDEQFF. Here the CDR3 DNA reads TGTGCCAGCAGTGAGGGGATGTCGGGAGTGGATGAGCAGTTCTTC.

The count of this clonotype is one. The J gene is TRBJ2-4, the V gene TRBV6-1; the match to TRBD2 covers 9 bases. V was pared by 7 bases and J by 7 bases, with 8 bases of the junction left unmatched. CDR3 length equals 14 residues. Germline-derived CDR1 and CDR2 are MNHNS and SASEGT. The CDR3: CASMPGLAQNIQYF. The DNA of the CDR3 is TGTGCCAGCATGCCGGGACTAGCCCAGAACATTCAGTACTTC.

The chain links TRBV11-1 to TRBJ1-4, with D perhaps matching TRBD1 (6 bases). The V end was cut by 5 bases, the J end by 0 bases, with 13 bases between. This CDR3 comprises 16 residues. The germline V gene encodes CDR1 SGHAT and CDR2 FQDESV (reference sequence). The CDR3 loop is CASSAGTTSTNEKLFF. CDR3 nucleotide sequence: TGTGCCAGCAGCGCAGGGACAACTTCAACTAATGAAAAACTGTTTTTT.

The genes are TRBV4-1 and TRBJ2-3; D uncertain. Germline lookup yields CDR1 MGHRA and CDR2 YSYEKL. Between the trimmed V and J ends, which lost 0 bases and 1 base, there was a span of 17 bases. The CDR3 sequence is 18 residues long. The CDR3 DNA sequence: TGCGCCAGCAGCCAAGATTTAGAGACTCCGTGGGGCACAGATACGCAGTATTTT. It translates to CASSQDLETPWGTDTQYF.

This clonotype was found a few times. The chain joins TRBV6-1 to TRBJ2-1, with TRBD2 matching over 9 bases. With 9 bases clipped from V and 4 bases from J, the junction kept 4 bases outside the gene matches. From germline, CDR1 is MNHNS and CDR2 SASEGT. This CDR3 spans 13 amino acids. Here the CDR3 DNA reads TGTGCCAGTACGCGGGAGGGATACAATGAGCAGTTCTTC. It specifies CASTREGYNEQFF.

The rearrangement links TRBV6-1 to TRBJ2-1; D is possibly TRBD2 (6 bases). Germline V gives CDR1 MNHNS, CDR2 SASEGT. Between the trimmed V and J ends, which lost 6 bases and 8 bases, there was a span of 14 bases. CDR3 size: 13 residues. CDR3 nucleotide sequence: TGTGCCAGCAGCCGGACTGAGCGGGATGAGCAGTTCTTC. This encodes CASSRTERDEQFF.

The chain joins TRBV5-4 to TRBJ2-1; D perhaps matches TRBD1 (5 bases). CDR3 length equals 14 residues. Germline V gene data show CDR1 as SGHNT and CDR2 as YYREEE (reference sequence). The V gene lost 4 bases and the J gene lost 6 bases, with 14 bases spanning the gap. CDR3 DNA sequence: TGTGCCAGCAGCGGGTTTACCCAGGGCAATGAGCAGTTCTTC. It codes for CASSGFTQGNEQFF. The full variable domain, in which reference TRBV5-4 and TRBJ2-1 provide the parts outside the CDR3, is ETGVTQSPTHLIKTRGQQVTLRCSSQSGHNTVSWYQQALGQGPQFIFQYYREEENGRGNFPPRFSGLQFPNYSSELNVNALELDDSALYLCASSGFTQGNEQFFGPGTRLTVL.

This clonotype was found once. This rearrangement joins TRBV21-1 to TRBJ1-1. TRBV21-1 is noted as a pseudogene. The length of the CDR3 is 12 residues. The CDR3, as DNA: TGTGCCAGCAGTCGCACGAACACTGAAGCTTTCTTT. Protein: CASSRTNTEAFF.

CDR3 region: CASSGGLAGPWEQYF. As DNA, the CDR3 is TGCGCCAGCAGCGGCGGACTAGCGGGCCCTTGGGAGCAGTACTTC. The rearrangement links TRBV5-1 to TRBJ2-7, with TRBD2 matching 11 bases. J lost 7 bases, V lost 4 bases, and 10 bases had no gene match. The V gene's germline CDR1 is SGHRS and CDR2 YFSETQ. CDR3 length equals 15 residues. The full variable domain, its missing parts supplied by reference TRBV5-1 and TRBJ2-7, is KAGVTQTPRYLIKTRGQQVTLSCSPISGHRSVSWYQQTPGQGLQFLFEYFSETQRNKGNFPGRFSGRQFSNSRSEMNVSTLELGDSALYLCASSGGLAGPWEQYFGPGTRLTVT.

This chain connects TRBV6-1 to TRBJ1-1; maybe TRBD1 (6 bases). Deletions cut 5 bases from V and 2 bases from J, with 12 bases between. CDR1 is MNHNS and CDR2 is SASEGT in the germline V gene. This CDR3 region has 14 residues. The CDR3 DNA is TGTGCCAGCAGTCAAAGGGACATAAACACTGAAGCTTTCTTT. The encoded protein is CASSQRDINTEAFF.

The gene calls are TRBV11-2 and TRBJ2-7; 9 nucleotides match TRBD1. The CDR3 is 14 amino acids. Trimming removed 8 bases from V and 4 bases from J; junction bases left unmatched: 9. Looked up from germline, CDR1 is SGHAT and CDR2 is FQNNGV. The chain's CDR3 is CASASGTGKYEQYF. CDR3 DNA: TGTGCCAGCGCCTCGGGGACAGGGAAATACGAGCAGTACTTC.

This clonotype was observed a handful of times. The genes are TRBV5-1 and TRBJ2-7, with unresolved D. The CDR3 covers 14 residues. Germline assignment: CDR1 SGHRS and CDR2 YFSETQ. V dropped 1 base and J dropped 0 bases, with 8 bases sitting between them. In DNA, the CDR3 is TGCGCCAGCAGCTTGACTGGGAACTCCTACGAGCAGTACTTC. It codes for CASSLTGNSYEQYF.